A single sample gave rise to the 5 T cell receptor beta chains below, sequenced in a study of shared clonotypes between healthy human individuals. Data came from immunoSEQ multiplex PCR; TCRdb stores just in-frame clones and leaves some out. The sample lists nearly 500,000 clones, about three quarters occurring once. Sample: PBMCs. Every receptor here comes from a woman aged 40 to 49 in good health. Some clones in this sample may be carry-over from other donors' samples.

The rearrangement links TRBV11-1 to TRBJ1-5; weak D call: TRBD1 (5 bases). V gave up 1 base and J gave up 10 bases, with 11 bases separating them. The CDR3 is 13 amino acids. CDR1 is SGHAT, CDR2 FQDESV, per germline (reference sequence). CDR3 amino acids: CASSLELGAPQHF. The CDR3 nucleotides are TGTGCCAGCAGCTTAGAGTTAGGGGCCCCCCAGCATTTT.

This clone was seen just once. CDR3 loop: CAAGGRYGYTF. DNA of the CDR3: TGTGCCGCCGGGGGAAGATATGGCTACACCTTC. V and J are TRBV6-5 and TRBJ1-2, with D maybe TRBD1 (5 bases). CDR3 size: 11 residues. The V end lost 11 bases, the J end lost 5 bases, and 12 bases lay between the germline ends. Germline assignment: CDR1 MNHEY and CDR2 SVGAGI.

V gene TRBV7-8 combines with J gene TRBJ2-2; D gene ambiguous. V lost 5 bases to trimming and J lost 6 bases, with 19 bases between them. Per the germline V gene, CDR1 is SGHVS and CDR2 is FQNEAQ. The CDR3 extends over 16 amino acids. The CDR3 loop reads CASSPNLLGLAGELFF. The CDR3, as DNA: TGTGCCAGCAGCCCAAACCTTTTAGGGTTAGCCGGGGAGCTGTTTTTT.

The rearrangement uses TRBV27 and TRBJ2-5; the match to TRBD2 covers 9 bases. V lost 5 bases, J lost 0 bases, and 7 bases stayed unmatched. This CDR3 spans 16 amino acids. Germline lookup yields CDR1 MNHEY and CDR2 SMNVEV (reference sequence). The CDR3 here is CASSNRAGGNQETQYF. For the CDR3, the DNA is TGTGCCAGCAGTAACCGAGCGGGAGGAAACCAAGAGACCCAGTACTTC.

V is TRBV15 and J is TRBJ2-2; 7 positions agree with TRBD1. V lost 5 bases to trimming and J lost 4 bases; unmatched junction nucleotides: 13. The germline gives CDR1 LNHNV, CDR2 YYDKDF (reference sequence). This CDR3 is built from 17 residues. The chain's CDR3 is CATSPHRRTGPTGELFF. The CDR3 DNA reads as TGTGCCACCAGCCCGCACAGGAGGACAGGTCCCACCGGGGAGCTGTTTTTT. The whole variable domain, remainder taken from reference TRBV15 and TRBJ2-2, is DAMVIQNPRYQVTQFGKPVTLSCSQTLNHNVMYWYQQKSSQAPKLLFHYYDKDFNNEADTPDNFQSRRPNTSFCFLDIRSPGLGDTAMYLCATSPHRRTGPTGELFFGEGSRLTVL.